This TCR beta chain emerged from a study of OX40 agonist ivuxolimab in advanced cancers. Across the whole study: Ivuxolimab was administered intravenously to patients at 0.01 to 10 mg/kg every 2 weeks. Three patients had partial responses: one hepatocellular carcinoma, two cutaneous melanoma. Study results and limitations: At 0.1 to 3.0 mg/kg, clonal expansion of CD4+ and CD8+ blood T cells had occurred by week 6.

Only in-frame clones appear in the TCRdb table, and some are missing; sequencing was by immunoSEQ multiplex PCR. This sample has 70,000 or so clones, with about three quarters found just once. This clone was detected a few times. Its antigen is unidentified. Trimming took off 0 bases at V and 7 bases at J, with 10 bases between the two ends. Germline loops: CDR1 MRHNA, CDR2 SNTAGT. The CDR3 extends over 15 amino acids. Exclusion of a patient followed from autoimmune disease history or systemic immunosuppression. The TCR comes from an adult with an advanced solid tumor such as melanoma, head and neck, liver or kidney cancer. The sample in question was CD4+ or CD8+ T cells sorted from blood, obtained in a trial of the OX40 agonist ivuxolimab. The chain has TRBV6-4 and TRBJ1-6; D is unclear. This chain's CDR3 is CASSDSGRANSPLHF. The CDR3 DNA reads TGTGCCAGCAGTGACTCAGGCAGAGCGAATTCACCCCTCCACTTT.